This entry describes one TCR beta chain. Its antigen is currently unknown. The data belong to a study of OX40 agonist ivuxolimab in advanced cancers. Turning to the study itself: From roughly 20 to 90 years was the age range, with a mean of roughly 64 years, and approximately 80% were male.

Study-level findings and limits: By week 6 at 0.1 to 3.0 mg/kg, blood CD4+ and CD8+ T cells had expanded clonally. In CD8+ T cells, expanded clones were on average more numerous than in CD4+.

Sequenced by immunoSEQ multiplex PCR; TCRdb stores in-frame clones only, minus some. The sample lists 25,000 to 30,000 clones, 85% to 90% seen once, with around 18% in the top ten. This CDR3 comprises 15 residues. In germline, CDR1 is SEHNR, CDR2 FQNEAQ (reference sequence). Trimming at V came to 5 bases and at J to 7 bases, leaving 10 bases not matched to a gene. Blood specimens came from baseline, cycle 4 day 1, and cycle 7 day 1. The clonotype comes from an adult with an advanced solid tumor such as melanoma, head and neck, liver or kidney cancer. The chain is built from TRBV7-9 and TRBJ2-1, with TRBD2 identical over 8 bases. The source was CD4+ or CD8+ T cells sorted from blood, collected in a trial of the OX40 agonist ivuxolimab. CDR3 protein: CASSPPAGVMNEQFF. CDR3 in DNA: TGTGCCAGCAGCCCCCCAGCGGGAGTGATGAATGAGCAGTTCTTC.